The present T cell receptor beta chain was sequenced within a study of beta chain features in type 1 diabetes. This clone showed up just a few times. Its target is unknown. Study findings and constraints: TCRB rearrangement may or may not be influenced by HLA type; here this remained unresolved.

Blood was drawn once from each donor into heparinised tubes. The draws averaged approximately 110 mL. The V and J ends lost 4 bases and 4 bases, in that order; junction bases with no gene match: 5. Germline CDR1 reads LGHNA; CDR2 reads YNFKEQ. The length of the CDR3 is 16 residues. The authors reverse transcribed all of the isolated RNA, so sequencing captured expressed TCRB transcripts. Libraries were prepared by immunoSEQ multiplex PCR; TCRdb keeps only in-frame clonotypes and omits some of them. Of under 200,000 clones listed, 9% to 10% were seen once; the top ten hold roughly 2.5%. The chain combines TRBV4-2 with TRBJ2-2; 11 nucleotides agree with TRBD2. This TCR came from a young woman in good health. The sample was central memory CD4+ T cells from blood. Here the CDR3 DNA reads TGTGCCAGCAGCCCCTATAGCGGGAGGGGCACCGGGGAGCTGTTTTTT. It specifies CASSPYSGRGTGELFF.